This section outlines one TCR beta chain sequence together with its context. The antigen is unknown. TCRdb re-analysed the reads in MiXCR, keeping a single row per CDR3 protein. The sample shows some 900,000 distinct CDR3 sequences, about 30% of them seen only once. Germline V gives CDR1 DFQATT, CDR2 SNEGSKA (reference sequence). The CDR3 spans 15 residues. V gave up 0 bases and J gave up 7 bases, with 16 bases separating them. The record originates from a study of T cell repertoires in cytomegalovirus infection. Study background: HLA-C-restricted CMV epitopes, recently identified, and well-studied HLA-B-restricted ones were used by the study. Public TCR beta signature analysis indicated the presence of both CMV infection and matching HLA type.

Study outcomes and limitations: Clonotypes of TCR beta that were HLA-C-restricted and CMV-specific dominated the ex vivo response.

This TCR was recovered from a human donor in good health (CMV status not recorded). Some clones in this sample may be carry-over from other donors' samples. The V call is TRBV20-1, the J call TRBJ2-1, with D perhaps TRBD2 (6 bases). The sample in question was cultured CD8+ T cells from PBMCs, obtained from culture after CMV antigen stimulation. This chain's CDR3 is CSARDVTAAGNEQFF. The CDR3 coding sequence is TGCAGTGCTAGAGATGTAACGGCGGCGGGGAATGAGCAGTTCTTC.